This T cell receptor (beta chain) comes out of a study of T cell responses to AZD1222 COVID-19 vaccine. V gave up 3 bases and J gave up 3 bases, with 21 bases separating them. From germline, CDR1 is DFQATT and CDR2 SNEGSKA (reference sequence). The CDR3 has 16 amino acids. The repertoire was sequenced with immunoSEQ multiplex PCR; TCRdb's copy has only in-frame clones and lacks some. The sample shows about 140,000 clones, 70% to 90% of them seen only once. This sample comprised peripheral blood, obtained 28 days after the second AZD1222 dose. The genes are TRBV20-1 and TRBJ2-7; D is unresolved. This clonotype was obtained from an adult who received the AZD1222 COVID-19 vaccine. This CDR3 reads CSASIPGPAWDYEQYF. CDR3 sequence (DNA): TGCAGTGCTAGTATCCCTGGCCCAGCGTGGGACTACGAGCAGTACTTC.